This T cell receptor beta chain was captured by sequencing in a study of molecular identifiers for immune sequencing clone quantification. Study overall: In replicates, the authors split RNA from approximately 20,000 or 98,000 naive CD8 cells five ways and sequenced four. The study's findings and limits: Clones above 20 RNA copies contained over 97% of effector molecules and under 1% of naive molecules. Sizes of highly expanded clones could be underestimated through identical TCRs sharing a barcode.

In its sample, this clonotype was seen a few times. Its target is not known. This CDR3 is 16 amino acids long. The germline V gene has CDR1 SEHNR and CDR2 FQNEAQ (reference sequence). V shed 2 bases and J shed 0 bases, with 13 bases lying between them. TCRdb reprocessed the PCR reads via MiXCR and lists one record per CDR3 protein. This table holds about 330,000 distinct CDR3 sequences, roughly 24% found once. Specimen: naive CD8+ T cells from blood, with Jurkat cell RNA spiked in. Subset here: FACS-sorted CD8+CD4-CCR7+CD45RA+ naive T cells. This TCR was recovered from a human donor in good health. Some libraries in this study had Jurkat cell RNA spiked in. The chain uses TRBV7-9 and TRBJ1-2; no clear D gene. CDR3 in DNA: TGTGCCAGCAGCTTACTAGGCGGCCGGTCTAACTATGGCTACACCTTC. This encodes CASSLLGGRSNYGYTF.